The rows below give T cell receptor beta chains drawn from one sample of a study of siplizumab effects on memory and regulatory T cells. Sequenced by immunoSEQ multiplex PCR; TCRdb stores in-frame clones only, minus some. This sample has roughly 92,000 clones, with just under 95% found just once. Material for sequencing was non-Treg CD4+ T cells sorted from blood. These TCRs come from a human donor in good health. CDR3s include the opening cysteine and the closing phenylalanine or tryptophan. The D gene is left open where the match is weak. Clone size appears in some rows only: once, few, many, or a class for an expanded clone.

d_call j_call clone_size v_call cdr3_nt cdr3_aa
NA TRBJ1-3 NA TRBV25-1 TGTGCCAGCAGTGAAGAGCAGACAGGTGATGGAAACACCATATATTTT CASSEEQTGDGNTIYF
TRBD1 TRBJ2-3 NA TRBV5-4 TGTGCCAGCAGCCCCAGGGGGCGCGGGGCAAGCACAGATACGCAGTATTTT CASSPRGRGASTDTQYF
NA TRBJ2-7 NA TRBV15 TGTGCCACCAGTAAGGGGTTGTCCTACGAGCAGTACTTC CATSKGLSYEQYF
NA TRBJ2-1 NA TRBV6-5 TGTGCCAGCAGTTACTCGATGTTCGGCGGCGATGGGGAGCAGTTCTTC CASSYSMFGGDGEQFF
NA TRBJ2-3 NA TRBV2 TGTGCCAGCACCGACCGGTGGATGGCGGATACGCAGTATTTT CASTDRWMADTQYF
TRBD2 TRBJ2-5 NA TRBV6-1 TGTGCCAGCAGTGAAGCGGGACTAGTGGGCCAAGAGACCCAGTACTTC CASSEAGLVGQETQYF
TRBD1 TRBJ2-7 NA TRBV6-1 TGTGCCAGCAGCCGGACAGGGGCTTCTCGGTACGAGCAGTACTTC CASSRTGASRYEQYF
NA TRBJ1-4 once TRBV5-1 TGCGCCAGCAGCTCCCTACAGGGCATAGGTGAAAAACTGTTTTTT CASSSLQGIGEKLFF
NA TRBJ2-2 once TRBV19 TGTGCCAGTAATGCATACCTGGGTTTGCTGTTTTTT CASNAYLGLLFF
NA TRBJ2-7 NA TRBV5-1 TGCGCCAGCAGCTTAAAAACAGGCCCAAGCTCCTACGAGCAGTACTTC CASSLKTGPSSYEQYF
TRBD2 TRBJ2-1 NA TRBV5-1 TGCGCCAGCAGCCAACGAGCGGGATACAATGAGCAGTTCTTC CASSQRAGYNEQFF
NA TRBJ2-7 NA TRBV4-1 TGCGCCAGCAGCCAAGAGGGCGGAGTGGGGCCGGAGCAGTACTTC CASSQEGGVGPEQYF
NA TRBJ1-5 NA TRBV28 TGTGCCAGCAGCTCTGGTGACAGGCAGCCCCAGCATTTT CASSSGDRQPQHF
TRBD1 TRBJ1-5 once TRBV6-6 TGTGCCAGCAGTGCCGGGACAGGGGGCGGTCAGCCCCAGCATTTT CASSAGTGGGQPQHF
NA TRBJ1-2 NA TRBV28 TGTGCCAGCATCCGGGGAGGGAGAACTAACTATGGCTACACCTTC CASIRGGRTNYGYTF
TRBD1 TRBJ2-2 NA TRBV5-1 TGCGCCAGCCGAGACAGGGTTCTGAACACCGGGGAGCTGTTTTTT CASRDRVLNTGELFF
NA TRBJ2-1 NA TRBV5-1 TGCGCCAGCAGCTTGTCGTATGTTCCCAATGAGCAGTTCTTC CASSLSYVPNEQFF
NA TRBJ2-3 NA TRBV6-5 TGTGCCAGCAGAGGACCAACCGGGGCGCAGTATTTT CASRGPTGAQYF
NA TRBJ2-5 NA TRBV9 TGTGCCAGCAGCGCCCGGGACAGCGGGACGGGAGAGACCCAGTACTTC CASSARDSGTGETQYF
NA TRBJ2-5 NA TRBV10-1 TGCGCCAGCAGTGAGTCCGACAGCCCAGAGACCCAGTACTTC CASSESDSPETQYF
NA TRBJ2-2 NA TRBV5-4 TGTGCCAGCAGCTTGAGGACTATAAATACCGGGGAGCTGTTTTTT CASSLRTINTGELFF
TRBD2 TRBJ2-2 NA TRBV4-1 TGCGCCAGCACCCCGGGACTAAACACGGCGAACACCGGGGAGCTGTTTTTT CASTPGLNTANTGELFF
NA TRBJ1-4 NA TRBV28 TGTGCCAGCAGCATTACAGGGAGTGCTAATGAAAAACTGTTTTTT CASSITGSANEKLFF
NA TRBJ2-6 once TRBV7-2 TGTGCCAGCAGCTGGTTTGGGGCCAACGTCCTGACTTTC CASSWFGANVLTF
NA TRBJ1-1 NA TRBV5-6 TGTGCCAGCAGCACCCTGAGGGGACTGGGTTCCTTGAACACTGAAGCTTTCTTT CASSTLRGLGSLNTEAFF
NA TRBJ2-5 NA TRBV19 TGTGCCAGTAGGCTCGGGGTGGGAGAGACCCAGTACTTC CASRLGVGETQYF
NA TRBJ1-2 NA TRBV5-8 TGTGCCAGCACCCCCGGGGGAGGGGAAACCTATGGCTACACCTTC CASTPGGGETYGYTF
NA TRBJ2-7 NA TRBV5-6 TGTGCCAGCAGCTATACGGCACGGAGCTACGAGCAGTACTTC CASSYTARSYEQYF
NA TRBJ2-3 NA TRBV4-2 TGTGCCAGCAGCTCAGTAGCACAATCAGATACGCAGTATTTT CASSSVAQSDTQYF
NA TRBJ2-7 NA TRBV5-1 TGCGCCAGCAGCTTGGGTTTGACCCAGGCGGTCTACGAGCAGTACTTC CASSLGLTQAVYEQYF
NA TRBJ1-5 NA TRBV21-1 TGTGCCAGCAGCAAACACAGGGAAAGTCAGCCCCAGCATTTT CASSKHRESQPQHF
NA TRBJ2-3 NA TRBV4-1 TGCGCCAGCAGCCCGGCGACAGGAGCTAGCACAGATACGCAGTATTTT CASSPATGASTDTQYF
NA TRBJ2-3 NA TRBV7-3 TGTGCCAGCAGCTTAGTGGGGATTATGGATACGCAGTATTTT CASSLVGIMDTQYF
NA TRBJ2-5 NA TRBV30 TGTGCCTGGAATGCGGCAGTCCAAGAGACCCAGTACTTC CAWNAAVQETQYF
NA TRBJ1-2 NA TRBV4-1 TGCGCCAGCAGCCAAGCCGCCGGGACAAGCTATGGCTACACCTTC CASSQAAGTSYGYTF
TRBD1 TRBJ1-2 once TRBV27 TGTGCCAGCACGCTACCCGGGACAGACGCTAAAGGCTACACCTTC CASTLPGTDAKGYTF
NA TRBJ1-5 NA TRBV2 TGTGCCAGCAGTGAAGCGAGGACATTCATCCAGCCCCAGCATTTT CASSEARTFIQPQHF
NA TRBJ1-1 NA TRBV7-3 TGTGCCAGCAGTCGACCGGGGCGCCCGACTGAAGCTTTCTTT CASSRPGRPTEAFF
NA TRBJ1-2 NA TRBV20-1 TGCAGTGCTAGTCCGGAATATGGCTACACCTTC CSASPEYGYTF
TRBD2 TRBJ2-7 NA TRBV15 TGTGCCACCAGCAGAGATAGGAGCGGGAGTGTCGAGCAGTACTTC CATSRDRSGSVEQYF
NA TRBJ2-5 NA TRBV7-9 TGTGCCAGCAGCCGTCTCGGACAGAAGGGAGAGACCCAGTACTTC CASSRLGQKGETQYF
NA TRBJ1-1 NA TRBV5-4 TGTGCCAGCAGCCAACAGAACGGGGGGACTGAAGCTTTCTTT CASSQQNGGTEAFF
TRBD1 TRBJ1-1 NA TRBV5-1 TGCGCCAGCAGCTTGCCGGGACAGGTCATGAACACTGAAGCTTTCTTT CASSLPGQVMNTEAFF
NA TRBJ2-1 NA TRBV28 TGTGCCAGCAGTACTCGGAGGACCCACGACAATGAGCAGTTCTTC CASSTRRTHDNEQFF
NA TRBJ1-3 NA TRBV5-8 TGTGCCAGCAGCTTGCGGTTCTCTGGAAACACCATATATTTT CASSLRFSGNTIYF
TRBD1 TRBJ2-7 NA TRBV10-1 TGCGCCAGCGCCCCGGGACAGGCGACCTACGAGCAGTACTTC CASAPGQATYEQYF
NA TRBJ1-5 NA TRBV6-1 TGTGCCAGCAGTGAATTAGGGGTAGGCAATCAGCCCCAGCATTTT CASSELGVGNQPQHF
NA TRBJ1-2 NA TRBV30 TGTGCCGGATCGCTCTCAGGGGCTGGTGGCTATGGCTACACCTTC CAGSLSGAGGYGYTF
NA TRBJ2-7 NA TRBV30 TGTGCCTGGGGAATGACTCTCTCCTACGAGCAGTACTTC CAWGMTLSYEQYF
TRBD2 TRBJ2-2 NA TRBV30 TGTGCCTGGAGACTAGCGGGTGGGAACACCGGGGAGCTGTTTTTT CAWRLAGGNTGELFF
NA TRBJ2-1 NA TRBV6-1 TGTGCCAGCAGTGAGTCGCCTAGCTCCTACAATGAGCAGTTCTTC CASSESPSSYNEQFF
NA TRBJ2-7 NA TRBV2 TGTGCCAGCAGTGATCGGGGGATGGGGCAGTACTTC CASSDRGMGQYF
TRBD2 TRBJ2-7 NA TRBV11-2 TGTGCCAGCAGCTTAGAGACTAGCGGGATCTACGAGCAGTACTTC CASSLETSGIYEQYF